The clone carrying this T cell receptor beta chain was recorded only once. Its target is unknown. This sample stems from a study of OX40 agonist ivuxolimab in advanced cancers. Turning to the study itself: In this trial design, patients received ivuxolimab intravenously at 0.01 to 10 mg/kg every 2 weeks. Dose-escalation patients had hepatocellular carcinoma, melanoma, renal cell or head and neck cancer. Study-wide results and limits: Clonal expansion from baseline to week 6 occurred in both CD4+ and CD8+ T cells.

Sequenced by immunoSEQ multiplex PCR; TCRdb stores in-frame clones only, minus some. This repertoire shows fewer than 80,000 clones, around 86% found once; its top ten account for about 1.2%. The receptor was isolated from an adult with an advanced solid tumor such as melanoma, head and neck, liver or kidney cancer. This material consisted of CD4+ or CD8+ T cells sorted from blood, taken in a trial of the OX40 agonist ivuxolimab.

The CDR3 spells CASRRTGGLVNYGYTF. The CDR3 region has the DNA TGTGCCAGCAGACGGACAGGGGGCCTCGTTAACTATGGCTACACCTTC. This chain connects TRBV5-5 to TRBJ1-2; TRBD1 aligns across 11 bases. CDR1 and CDR2 from the germline V gene are SGHKS and YYEKEE (reference sequence). After removal of 5 bases from V and 1 base from J, the junction contained 7 bases not matched to a gene. The CDR3 has 16 residues.